This entry is about one T cell receptor beta chain. The CDR3 totals 15 residues. Trimming left V 6 bases short and J 0 bases short, with 15 bases between. The germline V gene has CDR1 MNHNS and CDR2 SASEGT. MiXCR, run by TCRdb on the reads, gives a single entry per CDR3 protein. The sample consists of some 400,000 distinct CDR3 sequences, 15% to 20% of them appearing once. The source of the sample is a study of T cell repertoires in cytomegalovirus infection. Sample: PBMCs. The V and J genes are TRBV6-1 and TRBJ2-7, with a tentative D call TRBD1 (6 bases). The clonotype was recovered from a human donor in good health (CMV status not recorded). Some clones in this sample may be carry-over from other donors' samples. This CDR3 is CASRKQGPTSYEQYF. Written as DNA, the CDR3 is TGTGCCAGCAGGAAACAGGGCCCCACCTCCTACGAGCAGTACTTC.